This TCR beta chain was identified during a study of blood T cell repertoires in COVID-19. Methods used by the authors: How many nucleated cells were present was estimated from reference gene primer amplification. Only in-frame clones appear in the TCRdb table, and some are missing; sequencing was by immunoSEQ multiplex PCR. D and trimming were read from the DNA, whereas the V and J calls and clone size are those reported in that table. The data hold some 90,000 clones, with 90% observed a single time. The V gene end was trimmed by 4 bases and the J gene end by 7 bases; junction bases not matched to a gene: 6. Germline V CDR1 and CDR2: SGHTA, FQGTGA. The CDR3 is made up of 15 amino acids.

The clonotype originates from a woman of 80 years or more with active or convalescent COVID-19. The chain combines TRBV7-3 with TRBJ2-1; TRBD2 matches at 11 bases. The sample consisted of peripheral blood. CDR3 in amino acids: CASSSASGRNNEQFF. CDR3 DNA: TGTGCCAGCAGCTCCGCTAGCGGGAGGAATAATGAGCAGTTCTTC.